Below are 21 T cell receptor beta chains sequenced from a single sample in a study of PD-1 blockade in classical Hodgkin lymphoma. The method was immunoSEQ multiplex PCR; TCRdb's version includes in-frame clones alone and lacks a portion of them. The sample lists 45,000 to 50,000 clones; about three quarters were seen once. No patient escaped relapse after autologous stem cell transplantation, and brentuximab vedotin exposure varied. Sequencing was performed on peripheral blood mononuclear cells (PBMCs), taken before the second cycle of nivolumab. Receptors originate from a human donor with classical Hodgkin lymphoma.

This chain links TRBV29-1 with TRBJ1-1, with D unclear. CDR1 and CDR2 (germline): SQVTM, ANQGSEA. With 4 bases removed from V and 0 bases from J, the gap between germline ends came to 9 bases. The CDR3 extends over 13 amino acids. The CDR3 DNA reads TGCAGCGTTGCTTCTGGCATGAACACTGAAGCTTTCTTT. It is translated as CSVASGMNTEAFF.

The table lists this clone with many counts. The V gene is TRBV4-2, the J gene TRBJ2-5; D gene unclear. The V gene's germline CDR1 is LGHNA and CDR2 YNFKEQ. The CDR3 is 15 residues long. Trimming removed 0 bases at V and 8 bases at J, with 16 bases between. The CDR3, as DNA: TGTGCCAGCAGCCAAGATCACCTACCCGCCAGTACCCAGTACTTC. The encoded protein is CASSQDHLPASTQYF.

Ten or more counts support this clone. This sequence joins TRBV19 and TRBJ2-5; D may be TRBD2 (5 bases). The germline V and J ends were trimmed by 3 bases and 2 bases, with 13 bases remaining between them. The CDR3 has 15 amino acids. Germline CDR1 LNHDA, CDR2 SQIVND (reference sequence). The CDR3 sequence: CASSMGRGTQETQYF. In DNA form, the CDR3 reads TGTGCCAGTAGTATGGGTCGGGGAACGCAAGAGACCCAGTACTTC.

This clone was observed a handful of times. This rearrangement joins TRBV2 to TRBJ2-7; TRBD2 matches 10 bases. The CDR3 extends over 14 amino acids. The germline gives CDR1 SNHLY, CDR2 FYNNEI. V lost 5 bases and J lost 4; bases outside the gene matches: 5. This chain's CDR3 is CASSSRTSGYEQYF. The CDR3 DNA reads as TGTGCCAGCAGTTCTCGGACTAGCGGTTACGAGCAGTACTTC.

V gene TRBV5-4 combines with J gene TRBJ1-1, with D perhaps matching TRBD1 (5 bases). V lost 3 bases and J 4 bases, leaving 16 bases between the germline ends. This CDR3 spans 15 amino acids. Germline values: CDR1 SGHNT, CDR2 YYREEE (reference sequence). The CDR3 DNA sequence: TGTGCCAGCAGCTCGGTCACAGGCGAAGGCACTGAAGCTTTCTTT. Its translation: CASSSVTGEGTEAFF.

The V gene is TRBV7-6, the J gene TRBJ2-7, with TRBD1 identical over 7 bases. Unmatched junction bases numbered 7, after V lost 5 bases and J lost 9 bases. The CDR3 is 12 amino acids. Per the germline V gene, CDR1 is SGHVS and CDR2 is FNYEAQ. The CDR3 DNA sequence: TGTGCCAGCAGCGCGAGACAGGGTCGGCAGTACTTC. Translating gives CASSARQGRQYF.

V and J are TRBV6-6 and TRBJ2-7, with D maybe TRBD1 (6 bases). This CDR3 has 16 residues. The V gene's germline CDR1 is MNHNY and CDR2 SVGAGI (reference sequence). Deletions cut 2 bases from V and 0 bases from J, with 14 bases between. CDR3 amino acids: CASSYPLDRSSYEQYF. CDR3 DNA: TGTGCCAGCAGTTACCCCCTAGACAGGTCCTCCTACGAGCAGTACTTC.

The chain employs TRBV6-6 and TRBJ1-3; D possibly corresponds to TRBD1 (5 bases). The CDR3 is made up of 13 amino acids. The V end lost 5 bases, the J end lost 2 bases, and 7 bases lay between the germline ends. CDR1 and CDR2 (germline): MNHNY, SVGAGI (reference sequence). The DNA for the CDR3 is TGTGCCAGCAGTCAGGGTACTGGAAACACCATATATTTT. Protein sequence: CASSQGTGNTIYF.

The rearrangement joins TRBV7-9 to TRBJ2-3, with TRBD1 as a possible D gene (6 bases). The V and J ends lost 3 bases and 11 bases respectively, with 21 bases between them. The germline gives CDR1 SEHNR, CDR2 FQNEAQ (reference sequence). The CDR3 extends over 15 amino acids. The CDR3, as DNA: TGTGCCAGCAGCTTGGGGGCTGATGACAGGTTTAGGCAGTATTTT. Its translation: CASSLGADDRFRQYF. The variable domain in full, completed from reference TRBV7-9 and TRBJ2-3, reads DTGVSQNPRHKITKRGQNVTFRCDPISEHNRLYWYRQTLGQGPEFLTYFQNEAQLEKSRLLSDRFSAERPKGSFSTLEIQRTEQGDSAMYLCASSLGADDRFRQYFGPGTRLTVL.

V gene TRBV2 combines with J gene TRBJ2-7, with D perhaps being TRBD1 or TRBD2 (5 bases each). V was clipped by 8 bases and J by 2 bases, with 10 bases between them. Germline V lookup: CDR1 SNHLY, CDR2 FYNNEI. The CDR3 has 12 residues. CDR3 loop: CASGGRAYEQYF. In nucleotides, the CDR3 is TGTGCCAGCGGAGGCAGGGCCTACGAGCAGTACTTC.

V gene TRBV6-1 combines with J gene TRBJ2-7, with D perhaps given as TRBD1 or TRBD2 (5 bases each). The V end was cut by 6 bases, the J end by 0 bases, with 15 bases between. Germline CDR1 reads MNHNS; CDR2 reads SASEGT. The CDR3 is 15 residues long. CDR3: CASRVGTVSSYEQYF. CDR3 DNA: TGTGCCAGCAGGGTGGGGACGGTTTCCTCCTACGAGCAGTACTTC.

The gene calls are TRBV5-1 and TRBJ2-7; 9 bases align to TRBD1. J lost 5 bases, V lost 4 bases, and 7 bases had no gene match. Germline-derived CDR1 and CDR2 are SGHRS and YFSETQ. The CDR3 is 14 amino acids. Here the CDR3 reads CASSGGTGLNEQYF. The CDR3 bases are TGCGCCAGCAGCGGAGGGACAGGGTTGAACGAGCAGTACTTC.

This chain connects TRBV7-9 to TRBJ2-2; 9 bases map to TRBD1. CDR1 SEHNR and CDR2 FQNEAQ come from the germline V gene (reference sequence). CDR3 length: 15 amino acids. The trim removed 5 bases at V and 5 bases at J, leaving 6 bases unmatched. The CDR3 loop is CASSTWTGETGELFF. The CDR3 nucleotides are TGTGCCAGCAGCACATGGACAGGGGAAACCGGGGAGCTGTTTTTT.

The V gene is TRBV7-3, the J gene TRBJ1-1, with D maybe TRBD1 (5 bases). The CDR3 covers 15 residues. The V and J ends lost 5 bases and 2 bases respectively, with 15 bases between them. Germline V CDR1 and CDR2: SGHTA, FQGTGA. For the CDR3, the DNA is TGTGCCAGCAGCCCTGGAAGGGGCCCTAACACTGAAGCTTTCTTT. Translated, it gives CASSPGRGPNTEAFF. The full variable domain, in which reference TRBV7-3 and TRBJ1-1 provide the parts outside the CDR3, is GAGVSQTPSNKVTEKGKYVELRCDPISGHTALYWYRQSLGQGPEFLIYFQGTGAADDSGLPNDRFFAVRPEGSVSTLKIQRTERGDSAVYLCASSPGRGPNTEAFFGQGTRLTVV.

V is TRBV12-5 and J is TRBJ2-1, with D perhaps TRBD2 (7 bases). The V gene lost 2 bases and the J gene lost 9 bases, with 17 bases spanning the gap. The CDR3 spans 15 residues. Germline V gene sequence: CDR1 LGHNT, CDR2 FRNRAP. The CDR3 protein is CASGLSEGGPVEQFF. The CDR3 nucleotides read TGTGCTAGTGGTTTGTCGGAGGGGGGGCCAGTTGAGCAGTTCTTC.

The chain employs TRBV5-1 and TRBJ2-7; TRBD1 agrees at 7 bases. Trimming at V came to 4 bases and at J to 7 bases, leaving 8 bases not matched to a gene. CDR1 and CDR2 from the germline V gene are SGHRS and YFSETQ. The CDR3 runs 13 residues. The CDR3 nucleotides read TGCGCCAGCAGCCCTGACAGGGCGAGGGAGCAGTACTTC. Protein product: CASSPDRAREQYF.

The chain employs TRBV2 and TRBJ1-4, with D hard to call. V lost 2 bases, J lost 7 bases, and 2 bases lay in between. CDR1 is SNHLY, CDR2 FYNNEI, per germline. CDR3 length: 11 residues. The chain's CDR3 is CASSEFEKLFF. The DNA of the CDR3 is TGTGCCAGCAGTGAATTTGAAAAACTGTTTTTT.

This clone was recorded a few times. V gene TRBV9 combines with J gene TRBJ2-6; the D call may be TRBD1 or TRBD2 (5 bases each). CDR1 is SGDLS and CDR2 is YYNGEE in the germline V gene. Trimming stripped 3 bases from V and 3 bases from J, with 10 bases between. The CDR3 loop spans 15 amino acids. The CDR3 DNA follows: TGTGCCAGCAGCGCCTGGGGGAGTGGGGCCAACGTCCTGACTTTC. Translated, it gives CASSAWGSGANVLTF.

This clone was picked up a small number of times. The chain employs TRBV27 and TRBJ2-7; a weak D match, TRBD2 (5 bases). Deletions cut 2 bases from V and 6 bases from J, with 14 bases between. The V gene's germline CDR1 is MNHEY and CDR2 SMNVEV (reference sequence). There are 14 residues in the CDR3. CDR3 sequence reads: CASSLVPQAGEQYF. DNA of the CDR3: TGTGCCAGCAGTTTAGTACCTCAGGCGGGCGAGCAGTACTTC.

The chain has TRBV18 and TRBJ2-5; D remains ambiguous. In germline, CDR1 is KGHSH, CDR2 LQKENI. CDR3 length: 14 amino acids. V lost 0 bases to trimming and J lost 5 bases, with 10 bases between them. As DNA, the CDR3 is TGTGCCAGCTCACCACCTGGGGTCAGGGAGACCCAGTACTTC. Its translation is CASSPPGVRETQYF.

The chain combines TRBV7-9 with TRBJ1-2; D uncertain. This CDR3 is built from 13 residues. Germline lookup yields CDR1 SEHNR and CDR2 FQNEAQ (reference sequence). The V end was cut by 5 bases, the J end by 0 bases, with 7 bases between. The CDR3 is CASSRPANYGYTF. In DNA, the CDR3 is TGTGCCAGCAGCCGACCCGCTAACTATGGCTACACCTTC.